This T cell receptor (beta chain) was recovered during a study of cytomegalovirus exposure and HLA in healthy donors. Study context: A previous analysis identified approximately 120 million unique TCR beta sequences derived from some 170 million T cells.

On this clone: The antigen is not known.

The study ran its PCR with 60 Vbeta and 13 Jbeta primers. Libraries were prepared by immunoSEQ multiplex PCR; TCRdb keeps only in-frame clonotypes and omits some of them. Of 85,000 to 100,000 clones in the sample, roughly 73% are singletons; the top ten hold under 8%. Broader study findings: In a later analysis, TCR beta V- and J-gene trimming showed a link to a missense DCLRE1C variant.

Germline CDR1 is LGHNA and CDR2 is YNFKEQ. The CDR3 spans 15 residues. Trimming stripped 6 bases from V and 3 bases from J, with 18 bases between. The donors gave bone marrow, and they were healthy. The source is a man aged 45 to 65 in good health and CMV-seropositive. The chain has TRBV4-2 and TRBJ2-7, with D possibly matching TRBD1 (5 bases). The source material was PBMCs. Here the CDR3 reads CASRVQRGGSYEQYF. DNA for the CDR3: TGTGCCAGCAGAGTCCAAAGGGGCGGCAGCTACGAGCAGTACTTC.